What follows are 27 T cell receptor beta chains derived from one specimen sequenced in a study of blood T cell repertoires in COVID-19. Clones were read by immunoSEQ multiplex PCR, and TCRdb kept only the in-frame ones, dropping some. The repertoire holds over 150,000 clones, with under 80% as singletons. The sequenced material came from peripheral blood. The receptor set was obtained from a woman in her forties or fifties with acute or convalescent COVID-19.

This clone was seen only a few times. This chain uses TRBV7-2 with TRBJ1-5; a weak D match, TRBD1 (5 bases). The CDR3 length is 15 residues. Trimming cost V 1 base and J 2 bases, with 9 bases left between them. In germline, CDR1 is SGHTA, CDR2 FQGNSA. CDR3 sequence reads: CASSLDGRGNQPQHF. The DNA of the CDR3 is TGTGCCAGCAGCTTAGATGGCAGGGGCAATCAGCCCCAGCATTTT.

The V and J genes are TRBV19 and TRBJ2-7, with unresolved D. Per the germline V gene, CDR1 is LNHDA and CDR2 is SQIVND (reference sequence). V lost 3 bases and J lost 0, with 9 bases in between. This CDR3 contains 14 residues. The CDR3 nucleotides are TGTGCCAGTAGTATGTCCAAAGCCTCCTACGAGCAGTACTTC. This translates into CASSMSKASYEQYF.

The V and J genes are TRBV19 and TRBJ1-1; TRBD1 agrees at 10 bases. J was trimmed by 0 bases and V by 8 bases; bases with no gene match: 0. This CDR3 region has 13 residues. Germline CDR1 LNHDA, CDR2 SQIVND (reference sequence). This chain's CDR3 is CASGQGVNTEAFF. As DNA, the CDR3 is TGTGCCAGTGGACAGGGGGTGAACACTGAAGCTTTCTTT.

The rearrangement uses TRBV27 and TRBJ2-3; TRBD2 matches at 10 bases. The germline CDR1 and CDR2 sequences are MNHEY and SMNVEV (reference sequence). V shed 1 base, J shed 4 bases, and the junction held 5 bases outside the gene matches. The CDR3 is made up of 16 amino acids. The CDR3 protein is CASSLYSSGGSDTQYF. CDR3 bases: TGTGCCAGCAGTTTATATTCTAGCGGGGGCTCAGATACGCAGTATTTT.

This sequence joins TRBV5-5 and TRBJ1-6; TRBD1 aligns across 10 bases. The V and J ends lost 4 bases and 5 bases, in that order; junction bases with no gene match: 9. The CDR3 is made up of 17 amino acids. Per germline, CDR1 SGHKS and CDR2 YYEKEE (reference sequence). CDR3 sequence: CASSLQGQGVNNSPLHF. In DNA form, the CDR3 reads TGTGCCAGCAGCCTCCAAGGACAGGGGGTAAATAATTCACCCCTCCACTTT.

In the case of this clone: The sample has other DNA sequences that encode this CDR3 too. The chain combines TRBV7-2 with TRBJ1-1, with D possibly matching TRBD1 (5 bases). The CDR3 runs 14 residues. V lost 2 bases, J lost 1 base, and 8 bases lay in between. Germline V gene data show CDR1 as SGHTA and CDR2 as FQGNSA. This chain's CDR3 is CASSLTGGNTEAFF. In nucleotides, the CDR3 is TGTGCCAGCAGCTTAACGGGGGGGAACACTGAAGCTTTCTTT.

V gene TRBV4-2 combines with J gene TRBJ1-2; the match to TRBD1 covers 8 bases. With 1 base clipped from V and 4 bases from J, the junction kept 11 bases outside the gene matches. This CDR3 region has 17 residues. Germline CDR1 LGHNA, CDR2 YNFKEQ. CDR3 protein: CASSQAQGARKTYGYTF. CDR3 DNA: TGTGCCAGCAGCCAAGCCCAGGGGGCGCGGAAGACCTATGGCTACACCTTC.

V usage is TRBV3-1 (or the pseudogene TRBV3-2) and J usage is TRBJ2-2; tentatively, D is TRBD1 (7 bases). CDR3 length equals 18 residues. Trimming shortened V by 0 bases and J by 5 bases, and 19 bases separated the two germline ends. The germline V gene has CDR1 LGHDT and CDR2 YNNKEL (reference sequence). The CDR3 protein is CASSQDSRRQGGTGELFF. The DNA of the CDR3 is TGTGCCAGCAGCCAAGATTCAAGGAGACAGGGAGGAACCGGGGAGCTGTTTTTT.

This clone has only a few counts. The rearrangement links TRBV12-3 or TRBV12-4 to TRBJ2-1, with TRBD2 as a possible D gene (6 bases). The CDR3 has 13 residues. The V end lost 5 bases, the J end lost 12 bases, and 17 bases lay between the germline ends. Here the CDR3 reads CASSPRGGAGQFF. The CDR3 nucleotides are TGTGCCAGCAGTCCCCGAGGAGGGGCAGGGCAGTTCTTC.

The chain joins TRBV6-5 to TRBJ2-7; TRBD2 agrees at 9 bases. CDR1 MNHEY and CDR2 SVGAGI come from the germline V gene. After removal of 0 bases from V and 3 bases from J, the junction contained 6 bases not matched to a gene. The CDR3 runs to 16 residues. CDR3 nucleotides: TGTGCCAGCAGTTACTCCCCGAGAGCGGGGGGCTACGAGCAGTACTTC. Amino acid sequence: CASSYSPRAGGYEQYF.

The V and J genes are TRBV13 and TRBJ2-3; tentative D call: TRBD2 (6 bases). Trimming took off 1 base at V and 4 bases at J, with 18 bases between the two ends. The CDR3 sequence is 17 residues long. Germline CDR1 and CDR2: PRHDT and FYEKMQ (reference sequence). The CDR3 DNA is TGTGCCAGCAGCTTAGTCCCCCGGCGGGGACGGGCAGATACGCAGTATTTT. Encoded protein: CASSLVPRRGRADTQYF.

The V and J genes are TRBV7-2 and TRBJ2-7, with TRBD1 matching over 10 bases. Germline V lookup: CDR1 SGHTA, CDR2 FQGNSA. With 0 bases clipped from V and 4 bases from J, the junction kept 12 bases outside the gene matches. The length of the CDR3 is 18 residues. CDR3: CASSLALSSGTGAYEQYF. CDR3 in DNA: TGTGCCAGCAGCTTAGCGCTATCATCCGGGACAGGGGCATACGAGCAGTACTTC.

The chain uses TRBV27 and TRBJ2-7; 9 bases map to TRBD2. V lost 6 bases and J lost 4; bases outside the gene matches: 7. This CDR3 spans 14 amino acids. The germline V gene has CDR1 MNHEY and CDR2 SMNVEV (reference sequence). The CDR3 sequence is CASSYSGRKYEQYF. In nucleotides, the CDR3 is TGTGCCAGCAGCTATAGCGGGAGAAAGTACGAGCAGTACTTC.

This clone has more than one count but fewer than ten. This chain joins TRBV6-5 and TRBJ1-1, with TRBD1 matching 9 bases. Germline trimming cut 4 bases from V and 0 bases from J; bases unmatched to any gene: 3. Germline V gene lookup returns CDR1 MNHEY and CDR2 SVGAGI. The CDR3 runs to 15 residues. The CDR3 spells CASSSTGGVNTEAFF. CDR3 DNA sequence: TGTGCCAGCAGTTCCACAGGGGGCGTGAACACTGAAGCTTTCTTT.

V is TRBV18 and J is TRBJ1-4; D not certain. V lost 3 bases, J lost 7 bases, and 9 bases lay in between. This CDR3 has 13 amino acids. From germline, CDR1 is KGHSH and CDR2 LQKENI. CDR3 DNA sequence: TGTGCCAGCTCACCGGGCACCCGTGAAAAACTGTTTTTT. This gives the protein CASSPGTREKLFF.

A single count supports this clone. The CDR3 DNA follows: TGTGCCAGCTCACCGGGACAGCACTTGCGGTCGAGTGGCTACACCTTC. This sequence encodes CASSPGQHLRSSGYTF. V gene TRBV18 combines with J gene TRBJ1-2, with TRBD1 matching 7 bases. From germline, CDR1 is KGHSH and CDR2 LQKENI. The V and J ends lost 3 bases and 7 bases, in that order; junction bases with no gene match: 14. This CDR3 is 16 amino acids long.

This clone came up once. This chain joins TRBV27 and TRBJ2-2; 7 bases agree with TRBD1. Trimming removed 2 bases from V and 2 bases from J; junction bases left unmatched: 8. The CDR3 length is 17 residues. Germline CDR1 MNHEY, CDR2 SMNVEV (reference sequence). CDR3 nucleotides: TGTGCCAGCAGTTTAGGCACCGGGACAGTCAACACCGGGGAGCTGTTTTTT. This codes for CASSLGTGTVNTGELFF.

This clone has more than one count but fewer than ten. This chain links TRBV9 with TRBJ2-7; TRBD2 might be the D (6 bases). The V end lost 4 bases, the J end lost 6 bases, and 17 bases lay between the germline ends. Germline loops: CDR1 SGDLS, CDR2 YYNGEE. The CDR3 runs 14 residues. The CDR3 DNA sequence: TGTGCCAGCAGCCCCCAATTGGGGGGAGGCGAGCAGTACTTC. The encoded protein is CASSPQLGGGEQYF.

The CDR3 coding sequence is TGTGCCAGCAGCTCACGAGGGGGCGCGAATACTGAAGCTTTCTTT. It specifies CASSSRGGANTEAFF. The chain uses TRBV9 and TRBJ1-1; TRBD1 matches 7 bases. The CDR3 spans 15 residues. Trimming at V came to 4 bases and at J to 5 bases, leaving 11 bases not matched to a gene. The germline CDR1 and CDR2 sequences are SGDLS and YYNGEE.

This sequence joins TRBV5-1 and TRBJ2-7; 9 bases are shared with TRBD1. Losses at the gene ends were 5 bases for V and 5 bases for J; bases not matched to a gene: 14. The CDR3 consists of 16 residues. Looked up from germline, CDR1 is SGHRS and CDR2 is YFSETQ. CDR3 residues: CASSVPGTGSFNEQYF. The CDR3 DNA reads as TGCGCCAGCAGTGTTCCGGGGACAGGGAGTTTTAACGAGCAGTACTTC.

V is TRBV27 and J is TRBJ2-1; D gene ambiguous. Trimming cost V 7 bases and J 4 bases, with 8 bases left between them. Germline values: CDR1 MNHEY, CDR2 SMNVEV (reference sequence). The CDR3 is 12 residues long. The CDR3 loop reads CASNGVYNEQFF. CDR3 nucleotides: TGTGCCAGCAATGGAGTATACAATGAGCAGTTCTTC.

The chain links TRBV9 to TRBJ2-5; 13 bases fit TRBD2. The V gene's germline CDR1 is SGDLS and CDR2 YYNGEE. J gave up 5 bases and V 1 base, and 5 bases lay outside the gene matches. CDR3 length: 16 residues. CDR3 bases: TGTGCCAGCAGCGTAACGCAGACTAGCGGGAGGGAGACCCAGTACTTC. Encoded protein: CASSVTQTSGRETQYF.

The chain is built from TRBV3-1 (or the pseudogene TRBV3-2) and TRBJ1-4; D ambiguous. The CDR3 is 16 amino acids. The V gene's germline CDR1 is LGHDT and CDR2 YNNKEL (reference sequence). V was cut by 3 bases and J by 4 bases, with 15 bases left in between. The CDR3 sequence: CASSHDGGPDNEKLFF. The CDR3 nucleotides read TGTGCCAGCAGCCATGACGGAGGGCCAGATAATGAAAAACTGTTTTTT.

This clone was counted only a few times. This chain links TRBV5-1 with TRBJ2-7; D unresolved. The V end lost 0 bases, the J end lost 2 bases, and 9 bases lay between the germline ends. The V gene's germline CDR1 is SGHRS and CDR2 YFSETQ. The CDR3 loop spans 14 amino acids. The CDR3 is CASSLGSETYEQYF. The CDR3 DNA is TGCGCCAGCAGCTTGGGGTCCGAGACCTACGAGCAGTACTTC.

This CDR3 reads CASSPRDTGALEQYF. The CDR3 DNA sequence: TGTGCCAGCAGTCCCCGGGATACCGGTGCCCTCGAGCAGTACTTC. This chain links TRBV28 with TRBJ2-7; perhaps TRBD2 as D (5 bases). The CDR3 covers 15 residues. The germline CDR1 and CDR2 sequences are MDHEN and SYDVKM. Trimming left V 5 bases short and J 6 bases short, with 20 bases between.

This clone has only one observation. The chain combines TRBV5-1 with TRBJ2-6; TRBD1 agrees at 9 bases. Germline CDR1 is SGHRS and CDR2 is YFSETQ. V shed 4 bases and J 2 bases; nucleotides not matched to a gene: 1. The CDR3 spans 15 residues. Here the CDR3 DNA reads TGCGCCAGCAGCGGGACAGGGCCTGGGGCCAACGTCCTGACTTTC. Protein product: CASSGTGPGANVLTF.

The J gene is TRBJ2-3, the V gene TRBV19, with 8 bases fitting TRBD1. V dropped 3 bases and J dropped 2; count of bases not matched to a gene: 4. The germline gives CDR1 LNHDA, CDR2 SQIVND (reference sequence). The CDR3 is 15 amino acids. Written as DNA, the CDR3 is TGTGCCAGTAGTATTAGGACAGGGTTCACAGATACGCAGTATTTT. Translated: CASSIRTGFTDTQYF.